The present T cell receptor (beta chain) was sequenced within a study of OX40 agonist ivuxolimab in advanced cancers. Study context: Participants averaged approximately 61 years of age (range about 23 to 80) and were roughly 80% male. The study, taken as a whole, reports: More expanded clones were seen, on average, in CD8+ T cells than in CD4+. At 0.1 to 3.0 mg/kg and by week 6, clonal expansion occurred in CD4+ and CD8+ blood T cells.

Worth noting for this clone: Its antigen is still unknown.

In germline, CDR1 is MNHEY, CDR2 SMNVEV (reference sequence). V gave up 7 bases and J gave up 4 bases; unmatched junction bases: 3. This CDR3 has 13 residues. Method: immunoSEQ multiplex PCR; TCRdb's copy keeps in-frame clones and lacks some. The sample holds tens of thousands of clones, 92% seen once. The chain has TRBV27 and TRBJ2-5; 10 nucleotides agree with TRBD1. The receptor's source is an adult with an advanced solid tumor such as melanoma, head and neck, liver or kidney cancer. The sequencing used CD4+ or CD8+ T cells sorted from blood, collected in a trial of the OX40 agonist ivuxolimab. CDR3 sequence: CASTGQGLETQYF. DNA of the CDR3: TGTGCCAGCACGGGACAGGGGTTAGAGACCCAGTACTTC.